The rows below give T cell receptor beta chains drawn from one sample of a study of cytomegalovirus exposure and HLA in healthy donors. This table comes from immunoSEQ multiplex PCR, and its TCRdb copy is limited to in-frame clones, with some not included. Of more than 150,000 clones detected, 60% to 85% appear once; the ten largest clones hold 7%. Material: PBMCs. Source of these receptors: a woman between 35 and 50 years old in good health and CMV-seropositive. Both conserved end residues are part of each CDR3. A D gene is named only where the DNA matches it firmly. The size of a clone is reported for some rows only, either as once, few or many, or as a class for expanded clones.

TRBJ1-2	NA	TRBD1	TRBV7-2	CASSPQGKRANGYTF	TGTGCCAGCAGCCCACAGGGGAAAAGGGCCAATGGCTACACCTTC
TRBJ2-7	NA	TRBD2	TRBV7-9	CAIELAGVSYEQYF	TGTGCCATCGAACTAGCGGGGGTCTCCTACGAGCAGTACTTC
TRBJ1-4	once	NA	TRBV6-1	CASRVGVVPNEKLFF	TGTGCCAGCAGGGTAGGAGTGGTTCCTAATGAAAAACTGTTTTTT
TRBJ1-1	NA	NA	TRBV6-6	CASRPTGFTEAFF	TGTGCCAGCAGACCCACAGGGTTCACTGAAGCTTTCTTT
TRBJ2-5	NA	TRBD2	TRBV2	CASSPRGTSAETQYF	TGTGCCAGCAGTCCTAGGGGCACTAGCGCGGAGACCCAGTACTTC
TRBJ1-5	NA	NA	TRBV27	CASSLSKTGNQPQHF	TGTGCCAGCAGTTTATCCAAGACGGGGAATCAGCCCCAGCATTTT
TRBJ2-7	NA	TRBD2	TRBV2	CASSTPRLASNEQYF	TGTGCCAGCAGTACCCCCAGACTAGCTTCTAACGAGCAGTACTTC
TRBJ2-1	NA	TRBD2	TRBV6-4	CASSDSIWASGGRLTNNEQFF	TGTGCCAGCAGTGACTCGATCTGGGCTAGCGGGGGCCGGTTGACTAACAATGAGCAGTTCTTC
TRBJ1-2	once	TRBD1	TRBV27	CASSTSGTGGYYGYTF	TGTGCCAGCAGTACCTCCGGGACAGGGGGCTACTATGGCTACACCTTC
TRBJ2-3	NA	TRBD2	TRBV10-3	CAISDQTGGASDTQYF	TGTGCCATCAGTGACCAAACCGGGGGGGCGTCAGATACGCAGTATTTT
TRBJ2-7	NA	TRBD2	TRBV7-6	CASSLESGASYEQYF	TGTGCCAGCAGCTTAGAAAGCGGGGCCTCCTACGAGCAGTACTTC
TRBJ2-1	NA	TRBD2	TRBV10-3	CAISETSGAYNEQFF	TGTGCCATCAGTGAGACTAGCGGTGCTTACAATGAGCAGTTCTTC
TRBJ2-5	NA	TRBD2	TRBV2	CASSSGGLMTQYF	TGTGCCAGCAGCTCGGGGGGGCTGATGACCCAGTACTTC
TRBJ2-1	NA	NA	TRBV5-5	CASSPLAPGSNNEQFF	TGTGCCAGCAGTCCCTTAGCTCCGGGATCTAACAATGAGCAGTTCTTC
TRBJ1-4	NA	NA	TRBV5-6	CASSLIGVREKLFF	TGTGCCAGCAGCCTCATCGGGGTACGAGAAAAACTGTTTTTT
TRBJ1-5	once	NA	TRBV28	CASSVLYQPQHF	TGTGCCAGCAGTGTCCTATATCAGCCCCAGCATTTT
TRBJ2-2	NA	TRBD1	TRBV5-8	CASSVGQINTGELFF	TGTGCCAGCAGCGTGGGACAGATAAACACCGGGGAGCTGTTTTTT
TRBJ2-1	NA	NA	TRBV10-3	CAISRGNEQFF	TGTGCCATCAGTCGCGGGAATGAGCAGTTCTTC
TRBJ2-2	few	TRBD1	TRBV7-9	CSSSPPPGQGGTGELFF	TGTTCCAGCAGCCCGCCCCCGGGACAGGGGGGCACCGGGGAGCTGTTTTTT
TRBJ2-5	NA	NA	TRBV5-4	CASSPGGVSGLGAQYF	TGTGCCAGCAGCCCCGGGGGAGTTTCGGGGTTGGGGGCCCAGTACTTC
TRBJ1-1	NA	TRBD1	TRBV5-1	CASSWTGQGIEAFF	TGCGCCAGCAGCTGGACTGGACAGGGTATTGAAGCTTTCTTT
TRBJ1-5	few	TRBD1	TRBV30	CAWSAGTEYQPQHF	TGTGCCTGGAGCGCGGGGACAGAGTATCAGCCCCAGCATTTT
TRBJ1-2	NA	NA	TRBV5-6	CASSEGTPRIGYTF	TGTGCCAGCAGCGAAGGGACACCCCGTATTGGCTACACCTTC
TRBJ2-2	NA	NA	TRBV7-8	CASSWRDPGDTGELFF	TGTGCCAGCAGCTGGCGGGACCCCGGGGACACCGGGGAGCTGTTTTTT
TRBJ2-7	NA	TRBD1	TRBV29-1	CSVTPGQVGYEQYF	TGCAGCGTTACGCCGGGACAGGTGGGCTACGAGCAGTACTTC
TRBJ2-1	NA	TRBD2	TRBV18	CASSRSSGDYNEQFF	TGTGCCAGCTCACGATCTAGCGGGGACTACAATGAGCAGTTCTTC
TRBJ2-3	NA	TRBD1	TRBV7-9	CASSRQTGWGTDTQYF	TGTGCCAGCAGCCGCCAGACAGGGTGGGGCACAGATACGCAGTATTTT
TRBJ1-2	NA	TRBD1	TRBV30	CAWSKKGQGAISGYTF	TGTGCCTGGAGTAAAAAGGGACAGGGAGCGATTTCTGGCTACACCTTC
TRBJ1-1	NA	NA	TRBV4-1	CASSPPRGATNTEAFF	TGCGCCAGCAGCCCCCCCCGGGGAGCCACGAACACTGAAGCTTTCTTT